This passage covers 15 T cell receptor beta chains from one sample sequenced in a study of T cells after yellow fever vaccination. TCRdb re-analysed the 5' RACE reads in MiXCR, keeping a single row per CDR3 protein. The data hold about 300,000 distinct CDR3 sequences, with around 8.6% observed a single time. The input for sequencing was CD4+ T cells sorted from PBMCs, taken 5 days after the yellow fever booster vaccination. Every receptor here comes from a man aged 18 to 30 who received the YFV17D yellow fever vaccine.

In its sample, this clonotype was seen many times. The chain carries TRBV12-3 or TRBV12-4 and TRBJ2-5; 12 bases fit TRBD2. CDR3 size: 17 residues. With V trimmed by 5 bases and J by 7 bases, 14 bases remained unmatched. CDR3 region: CASSPPGLAGFRRTQYF. The CDR3 DNA reads as TGTGCCAGCAGTCCCCCGGGACTAGCGGGTTTCAGGCGGACCCAGTACTTC.

The chain links TRBV6-5 to TRBJ2-6; D uncertain. Germline V gene sequence: CDR1 MNHEY, CDR2 SVGAGI. Trimming took 2 bases from V and 0 from J, leaving 11 bases between them. The CDR3 sequence is 17 residues long. The CDR3: CASSYRVPTSGANVLTF. The CDR3 nucleotides are TGTGCCAGCAGTTACAGGGTTCCTACCTCTGGGGCCAACGTCCTGACTTTC.

A few counts support this clonotype. The J gene is TRBJ2-2, the V gene TRBV11-2, with 7 bases matching TRBD1. Germline V gives CDR1 SGHAT, CDR2 FQNNGV. V gave up 6 bases and J gave up 5 bases; unmatched junction bases: 6. The CDR3 covers 14 residues. The CDR3 DNA sequence: TGTGCCAGCAGGGTCGACAGGGAAACCGGGGAGCTGTTTTTT. Its translation is CASRVDRETGELFF.

The V and J genes are TRBV4-2 and TRBJ1-1, with D maybe TRBD1 (5 bases). This CDR3 comprises 14 residues. V was trimmed by 0 bases and J by 5 bases, leaving 10 bases between them. The V gene's germline CDR1 is LGHNA and CDR2 YNFKEQ. DNA for the CDR3: TGTGCCAGCAGCCAAGATATGGAGGGGACTGAAGCTTTCTTT. Protein: CASSQDMEGTEAFF.

This chain uses TRBV7-8 with TRBJ2-1; D could derive from TRBD1 or TRBD2 (6 bases each). V shed 1 base and J shed 6 bases, with 10 bases lying between them. The CDR3 is 14 amino acids. Germline CDR1 and CDR2: SGHVS and FQNEAQ. The CDR3 is CASSLVRGGNEQFF. DNA for the CDR3: TGTGCCAGCAGCTTAGTCAGGGGAGGCAATGAGCAGTTCTTC.

This clonotype was observed a few times. The chain has TRBV4-1 and TRBJ2-3; D may be TRBD2 (6 bases). This CDR3 region has 14 residues. The ends were cut back, 8 bases at V and 2 bases at J, with 14 bases in the middle. CDR1 and CDR2 (germline): MGHRA, YSYEKL. CDR3 residues: CASGRDSSTDTQYF. The CDR3 coding sequence is TGCGCCAGCGGACGGGACTCATCCACAGATACGCAGTATTTT.

The CDR3 nucleotides read TGTGCCAGCGCAGAGTTCCGAGGAAACACCATATATTTT. This sequence encodes CASAEFRGNTIYF. The chain carries TRBV5-8 and TRBJ1-3; D is unclear. The CDR3 extends over 13 amino acids. Trimming cost V 7 bases and J 4 bases, with 12 bases left between them. CDR1 SGHTS and CDR2 YDEGEE come from the germline V gene.

Only a few counts were recorded for this clonotype. The chain uses TRBV5-1 and TRBJ2-1, with D tentatively TRBD2 (6 bases). CDR3 length equals 17 residues. Trimming removed 1 base from V and 8 bases from J, with 22 bases in between. Per germline, CDR1 SGHRS and CDR2 YFSETQ. The DNA for the CDR3 is TGCGCCAGCAGCTTGAGTGGCCGGGACTGGGAGTCGCATGAGCAGTTCTTC. Translating gives CASSLSGRDWESHEQFF. The complete variable domain, with remaining parts taken from reference TRBV5-1 and TRBJ2-1, reads KAGVTQTPRYLIKTRGQQVTLSCSPISGHRSVSWYQQTPGQGLQFLFEYFSETQRNKGNFPGRFSGRQFSNSRSEMNVSTLELGDSALYLCASSLSGRDWESHEQFFGPGTRLTVL.

In its sample, this clonotype was seen a few times. This chain joins TRBV20-1 and TRBJ1-1, with D perhaps matching TRBD1 (6 bases). Germline CDR1 and CDR2: DFQATT and SNEGSKA (reference sequence). V gave up 6 bases and J gave up 5 bases, with 19 bases separating them. The length of the CDR3 is 14 residues. The DNA for the CDR3 is TGCAGTGCCAAAGGAGAACAGGGAAGGACTGAAGCTTTCTTT. Translating gives CSAKGEQGRTEAFF.

This clonotype was observed many times. The genes are TRBV5-5 and TRBJ2-3, with 10 bases that match TRBD2. CDR1 is SGHKS and CDR2 is YYEKEE in the germline V gene (reference sequence). Losses at the gene ends were 2 bases for V and 0 bases for J; bases not matched to a gene: 3. CDR3 length: 16 residues. As DNA, the CDR3 is TGTGCCAGCAGCTTCCCACTAGCGGGGAGCACAGATACGCAGTATTTT. Translated, it gives CASSFPLAGSTDTQYF.

In its sample, this clonotype was seen many times. V usage is TRBV6-5 and J usage is TRBJ2-7; D is perhaps TRBD1 (5 bases). The CDR3 consists of 12 residues. V lost 6 bases to trimming and J lost 1 base, with 7 bases between them. Germline V gene lookup returns CDR1 MNHEY and CDR2 SVGAGI. The DNA of the CDR3 is TGTGCCAGCAGACAGGATTCCTACGAGCAGTACTTC. This gives the protein CASRQDSYEQYF.

This clonotype turned up a few times. This chain links TRBV3-1 with TRBJ2-1, with D tentatively TRBD1 or TRBD2 (6 bases each). The germline V gene has CDR1 LGHDT and CDR2 YNNKEL (reference sequence). V was trimmed by 4 bases and J by 6 bases, leaving 13 bases between them. The CDR3 loop spans 14 amino acids. CDR3 residues: CASSLRGGRNEQFF. In nucleotides, the CDR3 is TGTGCCAGCAGCCTAAGAGGGGGGCGCAATGAGCAGTTCTTC.

This clonotype was detected only a few times. The V call is TRBV7-3, the J call TRBJ2-1, with D unclear. The V and J ends lost 2 bases and 4 bases respectively, with 9 bases between them. The CDR3 length is 14 residues. From germline, CDR1 is SGHTA and CDR2 FQGTGA. The CDR3 protein is CASSLVPQYNEQFF. As DNA, the CDR3 is TGTGCCAGCAGCTTAGTTCCGCAGTACAATGAGCAGTTCTTC.

The chain recombines TRBV10-2 with TRBJ2-3; no clear D. In germline, CDR1 is WSHSY, CDR2 SAAADI. V was shortened by 9 bases and J by 0 bases, with 7 bases between the two germline ends. The CDR3 loop spans 12 amino acids. CDR3 region: CASFGSTDTQYF. DNA of the CDR3: TGCGCCAGTTTCGGGAGCACAGATACGCAGTATTTT.

The chain is built from TRBV2 and TRBJ1-4; 9 bases are a match to TRBD1. Germline values: CDR1 SNHLY, CDR2 FYNNEI. This CDR3 contains 14 residues. Unmatched junction bases numbered 6, after V lost 7 bases and J lost 6 bases. The CDR3 loop reads CASNLQGADEKLFF. The DNA of the CDR3 is TGTGCCAGCAATTTACAGGGGGCAGATGAAAAACTGTTTTTT.